This TCR beta chain was documented in a study of beta chain features in type 1 diabetes. The CDR3 runs 15 residues. In germline, CDR1 is MRHNA, CDR2 SNTAGT. V dropped 6 bases and J dropped 6; count of bases not matched to a gene: 5. The investigators reverse transcribed all of the isolated RNA, so they sequenced expressed TCRB transcripts. Measured with immunoSEQ multiplex PCR; TCRdb has only the in-frame clones, and not every one. This sample has 150,000 to 170,000 clones, with less than 9.5% found just once. The V and J genes are TRBV6-4 and TRBJ2-2; TRBD2 aligns across 12 bases. Source material: central memory CD4+ T cells from blood. This receptor was obtained from a man between 18 and 29 years old in good health. The CDR3: CASSQLAGGAGELFF. The CDR3, as DNA: TGTGCCAGCAGCCAACTAGCGGGAGGAGCCGGGGAGCTGTTTTTT.